The 24 T cell receptor beta chains reported below all come from one sample, sequenced in a study of OX40 agonist ivuxolimab in advanced cancers. Assay: immunoSEQ multiplex PCR; the TCRdb copy retains only in-frame clones and omits some. The table includes roughly 96,000 clones, 70% to 85% detected once. The material sequenced was CD4+ or CD8+ T cells sorted from blood, taken in a trial of the OX40 agonist ivuxolimab. Receptors originate from an adult with an advanced solid tumor such as melanoma, head and neck, liver or kidney cancer.

The DNA of the CDR3 is TGTGCCAGCAGCCAACACCTCCCCGGGACAGGGTGGGAGACCCAGTACTTC. Its translation: CASSQHLPGTGWETQYF. The chain combines TRBV14 with TRBJ2-5; 9 bases are shared with TRBD1. CDR3 length: 17 amino acids. Per germline, CDR1 SGHDN and CDR2 FVKESK. Trimming removed 2 bases from V and 5 bases from J; junction bases left unmatched: 12.

This clone was observed a handful of times. J is TRBJ2-7 and V is TRBV27; 8 bases are a match to TRBD2. Germline V gene sequence: CDR1 MNHEY, CDR2 SMNVEV (reference sequence). V gave up 6 bases and J gave up 11 bases; unmatched junction bases: 12. The CDR3 has 13 amino acids. CDR3 DNA sequence: TGTGCCAGCAGCTCCTCTAGCGGGCTAAGGGAGTACTTC. Protein: CASSSSSGLREYF.

The chain joins TRBV23-1 to TRBJ1-1; 9 nucleotides align to TRBD1. TRBV23-1 is filed as an ORF, its function uncertain. The CDR3 runs to 15 residues. Trimming took 3 bases from V and 3 from J; bases not matched to a gene: 5. The DNA for the CDR3 is TGCGCCAGCAGTCACACAGGGGGCACCGACACTGAAGCTTTCTTT. Its translation: CASSHTGGTDTEAFF.

The chain recombines TRBV5-1 with TRBJ1-1; possibly TRBD1 for D (5 bases). Trimming removed 1 base at V and 1 base at J, with 14 bases between. Germline V gene data show CDR1 as SGHRS and CDR2 as YFSETQ. The CDR3 is 16 residues long. CDR3 loop: CASSLSGAKGNTEAFF. The CDR3 nucleotides are TGCGCCAGCAGCTTGTCTGGGGCGAAAGGGAACACTGAAGCTTTCTTT.

Here the CDR3 reads CASSEVGGSGNTIYF. CDR3 coding DNA: TGTGCCAGCAGTGAAGTTGGAGGGTCTGGAAACACCATATATTTT. The rearrangement links TRBV6-1 to TRBJ1-3; D remains ambiguous. The germline V gene encodes CDR1 MNHNS and CDR2 SASEGT. Trimming removed 1 base at V and 1 base at J, with 8 bases between. The CDR3 spans 15 residues.

The chain is built from TRBV2 and TRBJ1-1, with D perhaps TRBD1 (6 bases). V shed 6 bases and J shed 2 bases, with 16 bases lying between them. The germline V gene encodes CDR1 SNHLY and CDR2 FYNNEI. The CDR3 runs 15 residues. The CDR3 region is CASRASRTDNTEAFF. The CDR3 bases are TGTGCCAGCAGGGCCAGTAGGACAGACAACACTGAAGCTTTCTTT.

The chain is built from TRBV15 and TRBJ2-7, with D hard to call. V was shortened by 0 bases and J by 4 bases, with 7 bases between the two germline ends. Germline V CDR1 and CDR2: LNHNV, YYDKDF (reference sequence). The length of the CDR3 is 13 residues. The CDR3 spells CATSRDYPYEQYF. The DNA of the CDR3 is TGTGCCACCAGCAGAGATTACCCGTACGAGCAGTACTTC.

V and J are TRBV2 and TRBJ1-6, with TRBD1 matching 10 bases. The CDR3 covers 15 residues. Germline CDR1 and CDR2: SNHLY and FYNNEI. J was trimmed by 6 bases and V by 5 bases; bases with no gene match: 4. The CDR3 reads CASSSGDRGNSPLHF. CDR3 DNA sequence: TGTGCCAGCAGTTCTGGGGACAGGGGTAATTCACCCCTCCACTTT.

The V and J genes are TRBV5-4 and TRBJ1-2, with D possibly TRBD1 on 5 matching bases. This CDR3 is built from 13 residues. Trimming shortened V by 0 bases and J by 8 bases, and 11 bases separated the two germline ends. Germline V gene data show CDR1 as SGHNT and CDR2 as YYREEE (reference sequence). For the CDR3, the DNA is TGTGCCAGCAGCTTGGAGGGGCTGGGAGGCTACACCTTC. Amino acids: CASSLEGLGGYTF.

The rearrangement links TRBV7-8 to TRBJ1-4, with 7 bases fitting TRBD1. This CDR3 comprises 16 residues. The ends lost 4 bases at V and 5 bases at J; junction bases unmatched: 10. Germline assignment: CDR1 SGHVS and CDR2 FQNEAQ. The CDR3 sequence: CASSSALGQVNEKLFF. The DNA of the CDR3 is TGTGCCAGCAGCTCGGCCCTTGGACAGGTCAATGAAAAACTGTTTTTT.

The chain joins TRBV7-8 to TRBJ1-1; no reliable D call. Germline assignment: CDR1 SGHVS and CDR2 FQNEAQ. Trimming took 2 bases from V and 2 from J, leaving 6 bases between them. The CDR3 consists of 13 residues. CDR3 sequence reads: CASSLNSNTEAFF. CDR3 nucleotides: TGTGCCAGCAGCTTAAACAGTAACACTGAAGCTTTCTTT.

This clone occurred once. Written as DNA, the CDR3 is TGTGCCAGCAGCCCTCGGGGGCAGGGCGGGGAGCTGTTTTTT. It yields the protein CASSPRGQGGELFF. J is TRBJ2-2 and V is TRBV7-9; either TRBD1 or TRBD2 may fit D (6 bases each). Germline V gene lookup returns CDR1 SEHNR and CDR2 FQNEAQ (reference sequence). V was clipped by 5 bases and J by 7 bases, with 14 bases between them. This CDR3 has 14 residues.

In DNA, the CDR3 is TGCGCCAGCAGCGAGGGGATGAGTCAGCCCCAGCATTTT. Its translation: CASSEGMSQPQHF. The gene calls are TRBV4-3 and TRBJ1-5; D is possibly TRBD1 (5 bases). Trimming took 5 bases from V and 6 from J, leaving 11 bases between them. Germline values: CDR1 LGHNA, CDR2 YSLEER. The CDR3 covers 13 residues.

This clone was seen only a few times. The chain combines TRBV6-4 with TRBJ2-1; D ambiguous. Germline CDR1 MRHNA, CDR2 SNTAGT. The V and J ends lost 4 bases and 7 bases respectively, with 20 bases between them. This CDR3 contains 16 residues. CDR3 in DNA: TGTGCCAGCAGTGGTTGGTTATTCGTAGCCCGGAATGAGCAGTTCTTC. Protein: CASSGWLFVARNEQFF.

The chain recombines TRBV10-3 with TRBJ2-3; 7 nucleotides line up with TRBD2. The junction had 10 bases not matched to a gene; V was cut back by 5 bases and J by 5 bases. CDR3 length: 15 residues. The germline V gene has CDR1 ENHRY and CDR2 SYGVKD. The CDR3 sequence: CAISPHAGEGDTQYF. Here the CDR3 DNA reads TGTGCCATCAGTCCCCATGCGGGAGAGGGAGATACGCAGTATTTT.

The chain is built from TRBV5-4 and TRBJ2-1; D may be TRBD1 or TRBD2 (5 bases each). V was pared by 1 base and J by 0 bases, with 23 bases between. The CDR3 length is 20 residues. Germline CDR1 SGHNT, CDR2 YYREEE (reference sequence). CDR3 sequence (DNA): TGTGCCAGCAGCTTGCGCCGAGGGGCCCTGGTTTTGGGCTCCTACAATGAGCAGTTCTTC. This sequence encodes CASSLRRGALVLGSYNEQFF.

The rearrangement links TRBV2 to TRBJ2-3, with TRBD2 matching 10 bases. This CDR3 has 14 amino acids. V dropped 7 bases and J dropped 6; count of bases not matched to a gene: 7. Germline V gene sequence: CDR1 SNHLY, CDR2 FYNNEI. Here the CDR3 reads CASNAAGGSDTQYF. The CDR3 DNA sequence: TGTGCCAGCAATGCAGCGGGAGGGAGCGATACGCAGTATTTT.

The chain combines TRBV12-5 with TRBJ2-3; no clear D gene. The CDR3 covers 12 residues. Between the trimmed V and J ends, which lost 2 bases and 6 bases, there was a span of 6 bases. CDR1 and CDR2 from the germline V gene are LGHNT and FRNRAP. The CDR3 here is CASGLIADTQYF. The CDR3 nucleotides are TGTGCTAGTGGTTTGATCGCCGATACGCAGTATTTT. Together with reference TRBV12-5 and TRBJ2-3, the CDR3 gives the full variable domain: DARVTQTPRHKVTEMGQEVTMRCQPILGHNTVFWYRQTMMQGLELLAYFRNRAPLDDSGMPKDRFSAEMPDATLATLKIQPSEPRDSAVYFCASGLIADTQYFGPGTRLTVL.

This chain connects TRBV5-4 to TRBJ2-3; D gene uncertain. V dropped 1 base and J dropped 0 bases, with 9 bases sitting between them. This CDR3 has 15 residues. Germline CDR1 SGHNT, CDR2 YYREEE (reference sequence). Written as DNA, the CDR3 is TGTGCCAGCAGCTTGCCGAGCGACAGCACAGATACGCAGTATTTT. Residues: CASSLPSDSTDTQYF.

The chain has TRBV10-3 and TRBJ1-5; weak D call: TRBD1 (6 bases). Germline CDR1 is ENHRY and CDR2 is SYGVKD. V lost 10 bases and J 0 bases, leaving 13 bases between the germline ends. The CDR3 extends over 14 amino acids. The CDR3 sequence: CATSDRNSNQPQHF. The CDR3 DNA reads TGTGCCACCTCTGACAGGAATAGCAATCAGCCCCAGCATTTT.

This clone was seen once. CDR3 coding DNA: TGTGCCAGCAGCCAAGGACAGAAGTACTACGAGCAGTACTTC. Protein sequence: CASSQGQKYYEQYF. The V call is TRBV7-2, the J call TRBJ2-7; tentatively, D is TRBD1 (6 bases). The CDR3 spans 14 residues. In germline, CDR1 is SGHTA, CDR2 FQGNSA. V lost 5 bases and J 3 bases, leaving 14 bases between the germline ends.

In this sample, this clone turned up once. The CDR3 loop is CASSLAGPKNEQFF. The CDR3, as DNA: TGTGCCAGCAGCCTAGCGGGGCCTAAAAATGAGCAGTTCTTC. This chain joins TRBV2 and TRBJ2-1; TRBD2 aligns across 9 bases. CDR1 and CDR2 (germline): SNHLY, FYNNEI. V shed 6 bases and J 7 bases; nucleotides not matched to a gene: 7. The CDR3 is 14 amino acids.

The CDR3 coding sequence is TGCAGTGCTAGCGGGACAGGGGCTTTCTTT. Protein product: CSASGTGAFF. The chain couples TRBV20-1 to TRBJ1-1; 9 bases align to TRBD1. Germline loops: CDR1 DFQATT, CDR2 SNEGSKA (reference sequence). V lost 3 bases, J lost 11 bases, and 1 base stayed unmatched. The CDR3 length is 10 residues.

This chain uses TRBV6-5 with TRBJ1-1, with a possible D match to TRBD1 (6 bases). Germline values: CDR1 MNHEY, CDR2 SVGAGI. V lost 5 bases and J lost 0, with 13 bases in between. The CDR3 loop spans 15 amino acids. The CDR3 coding sequence is TGTGCCAGCAGTCACGGACAGTTTATGAACACTGAAGCTTTCTTT. Translating gives CASSHGQFMNTEAFF.